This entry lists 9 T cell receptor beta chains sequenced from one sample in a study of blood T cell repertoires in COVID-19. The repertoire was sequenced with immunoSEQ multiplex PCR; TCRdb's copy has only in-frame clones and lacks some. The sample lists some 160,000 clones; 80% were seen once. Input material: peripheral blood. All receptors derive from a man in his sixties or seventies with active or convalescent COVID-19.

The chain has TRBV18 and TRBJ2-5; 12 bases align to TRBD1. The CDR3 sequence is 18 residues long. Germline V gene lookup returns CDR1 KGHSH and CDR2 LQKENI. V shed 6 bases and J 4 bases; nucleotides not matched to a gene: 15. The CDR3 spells CASSRSLLGTGGVETQYF. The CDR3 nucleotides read TGTGCCAGCTCTCGAAGCCTGCTTGGGACAGGGGGCGTAGAGACCCAGTACTTC.

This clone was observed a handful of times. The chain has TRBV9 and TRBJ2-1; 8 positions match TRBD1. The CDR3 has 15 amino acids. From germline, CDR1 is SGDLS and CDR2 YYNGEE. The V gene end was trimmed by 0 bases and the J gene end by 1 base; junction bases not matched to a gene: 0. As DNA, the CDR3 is TGTGCCAGCAGCGTAGGGACAGGGTCCTACAATGAGCAGTTCTTC. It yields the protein CASSVGTGSYNEQFF.

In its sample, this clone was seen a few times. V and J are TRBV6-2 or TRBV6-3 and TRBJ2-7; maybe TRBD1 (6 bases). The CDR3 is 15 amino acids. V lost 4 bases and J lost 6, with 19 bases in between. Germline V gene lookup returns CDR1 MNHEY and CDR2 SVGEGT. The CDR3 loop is CASSLKTRDILEQYF. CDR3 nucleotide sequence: TGTGCCAGCAGTTTGAAAACCCGGGACATCCTCGAGCAGTACTTC.

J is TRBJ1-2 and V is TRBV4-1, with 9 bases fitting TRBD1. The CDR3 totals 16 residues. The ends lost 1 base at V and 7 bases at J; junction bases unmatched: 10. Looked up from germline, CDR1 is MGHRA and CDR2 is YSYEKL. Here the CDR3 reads CASSQASRGTGFGYTF. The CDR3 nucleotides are TGCGCCAGCAGCCAAGCCTCTCGAGGGACAGGGTTTGGCTACACCTTC.

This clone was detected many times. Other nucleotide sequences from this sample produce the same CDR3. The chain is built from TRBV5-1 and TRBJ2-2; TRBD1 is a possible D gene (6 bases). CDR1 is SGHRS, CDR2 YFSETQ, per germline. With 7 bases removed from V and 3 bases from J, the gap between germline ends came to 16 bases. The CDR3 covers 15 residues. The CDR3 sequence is CASSLPQGDTGELFF. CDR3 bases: TGCGCCAGCTCACTTCCACAGGGAGACACCGGGGAGCTGTTTTTT.

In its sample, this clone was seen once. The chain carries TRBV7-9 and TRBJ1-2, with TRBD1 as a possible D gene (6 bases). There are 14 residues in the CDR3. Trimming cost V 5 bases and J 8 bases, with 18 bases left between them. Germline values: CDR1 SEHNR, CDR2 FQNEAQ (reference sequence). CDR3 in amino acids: CASSPREGTYGYTF. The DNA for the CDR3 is TGTGCCAGCAGCCCCCGTGAGGGGACATACGGCTACACCTTC.

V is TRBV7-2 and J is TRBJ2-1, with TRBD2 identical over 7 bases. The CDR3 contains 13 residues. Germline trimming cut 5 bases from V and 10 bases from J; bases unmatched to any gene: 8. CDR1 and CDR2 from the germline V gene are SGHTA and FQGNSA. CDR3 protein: CASSPKWGGEQFF. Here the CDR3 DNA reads TGTGCCAGCAGCCCTAAGTGGGGAGGGGAGCAGTTCTTC.

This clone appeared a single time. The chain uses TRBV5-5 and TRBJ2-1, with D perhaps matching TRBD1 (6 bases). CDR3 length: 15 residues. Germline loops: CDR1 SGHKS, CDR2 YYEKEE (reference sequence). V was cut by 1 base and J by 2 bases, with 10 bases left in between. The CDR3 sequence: CASSLTTGTYNEQFF. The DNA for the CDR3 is TGTGCCAGCAGCTTGACCACAGGGACCTACAATGAGCAGTTCTTC.

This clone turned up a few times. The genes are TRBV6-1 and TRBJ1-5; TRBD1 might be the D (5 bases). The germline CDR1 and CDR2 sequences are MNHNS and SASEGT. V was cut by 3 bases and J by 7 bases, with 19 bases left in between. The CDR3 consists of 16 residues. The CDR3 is CASSELAGGDRQPQHF. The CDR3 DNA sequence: TGTGCCAGCAGTGAGTTGGCGGGAGGAGACAGACAGCCCCAGCATTTT.